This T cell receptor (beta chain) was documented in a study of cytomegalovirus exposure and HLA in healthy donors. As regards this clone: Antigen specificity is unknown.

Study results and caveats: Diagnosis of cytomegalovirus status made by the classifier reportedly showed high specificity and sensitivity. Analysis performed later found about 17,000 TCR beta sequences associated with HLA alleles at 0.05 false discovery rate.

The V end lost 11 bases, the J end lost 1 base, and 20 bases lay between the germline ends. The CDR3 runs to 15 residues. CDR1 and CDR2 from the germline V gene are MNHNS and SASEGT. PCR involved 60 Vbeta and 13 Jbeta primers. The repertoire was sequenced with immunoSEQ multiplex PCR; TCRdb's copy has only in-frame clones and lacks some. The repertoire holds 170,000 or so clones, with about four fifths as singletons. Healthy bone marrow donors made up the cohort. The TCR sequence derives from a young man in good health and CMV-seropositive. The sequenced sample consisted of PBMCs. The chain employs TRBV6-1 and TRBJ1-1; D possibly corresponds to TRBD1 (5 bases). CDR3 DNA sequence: TGTGCCGGGCGAGGATTGGGCGGACAGAACACTGAAGCTTTCTTT. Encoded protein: CAGRGLGGQNTEAFF.